One and the same sample provided the 20 T cell receptor beta chains below, sequenced in a study of blood T cell repertoires in COVID-19. Measured with immunoSEQ multiplex PCR; TCRdb has only the in-frame clones, and not every one. Counted here are about 200,000 clones, roughly 90% occurring once; the ten biggest clones make up around 1.6%. Specimen: peripheral blood. These TCRs come from a man aged 18 to 29 with active or convalescent COVID-19.

V gene TRBV3-1 (or the pseudogene TRBV3-2) combines with J gene TRBJ1-2; D possibly corresponds to TRBD1 (6 bases). Between the trimmed V and J ends, which lost 3 bases and 2 bases, there was a span of 13 bases. The CDR3 runs to 15 residues. Germline V CDR1 and CDR2: LGHDT, YNNKEL (reference sequence). The DNA for the CDR3 is TGTGCCAGCAGCCACCAAGGACAGCCAAACTATGGCTACACCTTC. Protein sequence: CASSHQGQPNYGYTF.

This sequence joins TRBV5-4 and TRBJ1-2; no firm D call. V lost 2 bases to trimming and J lost 3 bases, with 5 bases between them. This CDR3 comprises 12 residues. In germline, CDR1 is SGHNT, CDR2 YYREEE (reference sequence). The CDR3 coding sequence is TGTGCCAGCAGCTTCGGGGACTATGGCTACACCTTC. Amino acids: CASSFGDYGYTF. Full variable domain (rest looked up from reference TRBV5-4 and TRBJ1-2): ETGVTQSPTHLIKTRGQQVTLRCSSQSGHNTVSWYQQALGQGPQFIFQYYREEENGRGNFPPRFSGLQFPNYSSELNVNALELDDSALYLCASSFGDYGYTFGSGTRLTVV.

J is TRBJ2-1 and V is TRBV4-2; 7 bases align to TRBD1. The CDR3 sequence is 16 residues long. Germline trimming cut 2 bases from V and 4 bases from J; bases unmatched to any gene: 8. CDR1 is LGHNA, CDR2 YNFKEQ, per germline. The chain's CDR3 is CASSQPTGTAYNEQFF. In DNA form, the CDR3 reads TGTGCCAGCAGCCAACCGACCGGGACAGCGTACAATGAGCAGTTCTTC.

This sequence joins TRBV12-3 or TRBV12-4 and TRBJ1-5; D is uncertain. CDR3 size: 13 residues. V was trimmed by 3 bases and J by 3 bases, leaving 6 bases between them. The CDR3, as DNA: TGTGCCAGCAGTTTTTCAGACAATCAGCCCCAGCATTTT. Translation: CASSFSDNQPQHF.

V is TRBV15 and J is TRBJ2-3; D perhaps matches TRBD1 (6 bases). The CDR3 has 16 amino acids. Germline CDR1 reads LNHNV; CDR2 reads YYDKDF (reference sequence). The V end lost 5 bases, the J end lost 4 bases, and 19 bases lay between the germline ends. The CDR3 DNA reads as TGTGCCACCAGCGGCACTATTGGAGAGGGGGCAGATACGCAGTATTTT. Its translation: CATSGTIGEGADTQYF.

This clone was detected only once. This chain uses TRBV5-1 with TRBJ1-1; 8 bases agree with TRBD1. V lost 0 bases to trimming and J lost 0 bases; unmatched junction nucleotides: 7. Germline values: CDR1 SGHRS, CDR2 YFSETQ. The CDR3 has 17 amino acids. For the CDR3, the DNA is TGCGCCAGCAGCTTGGGCCCCTCAGGGGGCATGAACACTGAAGCTTTCTTT. Amino acids: CASSLGPSGGMNTEAFF.

The V call is TRBV5-8, the J call TRBJ1-1; D might be TRBD1 (5 bases). V lost 2 bases and J lost 3, with 14 bases in between. Germline loops: CDR1 SGHTS, CDR2 YDEGEE. This CDR3 spans 15 amino acids. CDR3 DNA sequence: TGTGCCAGCAGCTTCAGCCCAACGGGGGACACTGAAGCTTTCTTT. Amino acids: CASSFSPTGDTEAFF.

This clone was picked up a small number of times. The chain carries TRBV3-1 (or the pseudogene TRBV3-2) and TRBJ2-1, with a weak D call TRBD2 (6 bases). The germline V gene has CDR1 LGHDT and CDR2 YNNKEL (reference sequence). Trimming took off 0 bases at V and 4 bases at J, with 13 bases between the two ends. This CDR3 is built from 16 residues. CDR3 amino acids: CASSQDGGTAYNEQFF. The CDR3 nucleotides read TGTGCCAGCAGCCAAGACGGTGGGACTGCATACAATGAGCAGTTCTTC.

The DNA for the CDR3 is TGCGCCAGCAATTTCGCAGGCACAGATACGCAGTATTTT. It encodes CASNFAGTDTQYF. The rearrangement links TRBV4-1 to TRBJ2-3; D is ambiguous. The CDR3 is 13 residues long. Trimming cost V 7 bases and J 1 base, with 9 bases left between them. Germline CDR1 reads MGHRA; CDR2 reads YSYEKL.

J is TRBJ1-1 and V is TRBV18, with D unclear. Trimming removed 4 bases at V and 1 base at J, with 13 bases between. The CDR3 covers 15 residues. Germline V gives CDR1 KGHSH, CDR2 LQKENI. In DNA form, the CDR3 reads TGTGCCAGCTCACAAAATTTTGCGGGGAACACTGAAGCTTTCTTT. It is translated as CASSQNFAGNTEAFF.

The rearrangement links TRBV5-4 to TRBJ2-7; D might be TRBD1 (6 bases). This CDR3 contains 15 residues. Trimming cost V 1 base and J 0 bases, with 11 bases left between them. CDR1 is SGHNT and CDR2 is YYREEE in the germline V gene (reference sequence). This chain's CDR3 is CASSLRGSPSYEQYF. Here the CDR3 DNA reads TGTGCCAGCAGCTTGAGGGGGTCTCCCTCCTACGAGCAGTACTTC.

V is TRBV6-1 and J is TRBJ2-5, with D maybe TRBD2 (6 bases). V lost 0 bases and J 5 bases, leaving 16 bases between the germline ends. Germline CDR1 is MNHNS and CDR2 is SASEGT. This CDR3 has 16 amino acids. CDR3 sequence reads: CASSEALGGAGETQYF. CDR3 nucleotides: TGTGCCAGCAGTGAAGCGTTGGGCGGGGCAGGGGAGACCCAGTACTTC.

The rearrangement links TRBV30 to TRBJ1-4, with D possibly matching TRBD1 (6 bases). Trimming pared 5 bases from V and 0 bases from J, leaving 16 bases between. The CDR3 is 16 residues long. Germline assignment: CDR1 GTSNPN and CDR2 SVGIG (reference sequence). The CDR3 DNA follows: TGTGCCTGGGGGGATAGGGGGACACCAACTAATGAAAAACTGTTTTTT. It translates to CAWGDRGTPTNEKLFF.

A few counts support this clone. The J gene is TRBJ2-3, the V gene TRBV7-2; 10 nucleotides agree with TRBD2. Germline V gene data show CDR1 as SGHTA and CDR2 as FQGNSA. The CDR3 runs to 19 residues. Trimming removed 2 bases from V and 0 bases from J; junction bases left unmatched: 11. This CDR3 is CASSLRRASGRRSTDTQYF. The CDR3 DNA sequence: TGTGCCAGCAGCTTAAGGCGGGCTAGCGGGAGAAGGAGCACAGATACGCAGTATTTT.

The rearrangement joins TRBV19 to TRBJ1-1; 7 nucleotides align to TRBD1. V lost 5 bases, J lost 5 bases, and 11 bases stayed unmatched. This CDR3 is 15 amino acids long. Germline V gives CDR1 LNHDA, CDR2 SQIVND (reference sequence). This CDR3 is CASSAREGARTEAFF. The CDR3 bases are TGTGCCAGTAGTGCCCGGGAGGGGGCGAGGACTGAAGCTTTCTTT.

J is TRBJ2-3 and V is TRBV5-4; maybe TRBD2 (7 bases). Trimming stripped 5 bases from V and 0 bases from J, with 16 bases between. The CDR3 runs 16 residues. Germline-derived CDR1 and CDR2 are SGHNT and YYREEE (reference sequence). CDR3 residues: CASRPGGRMSTDTQYF. The CDR3 nucleotides are TGTGCCAGCAGGCCCGGGGGGCGGATGAGCACAGATACGCAGTATTTT.

The CDR3 loop reads CASSLGPVAQYF. As DNA, the CDR3 is TGTGCCAGCAGTTTAGGTCCGGTTGCCCAGTACTTC. The J gene is TRBJ2-5, the V gene TRBV12-3 or TRBV12-4; no firm D call. The CDR3 is 12 residues long. V was shortened by 1 base and J by 9 bases, with 9 bases between the two germline ends.

This clone was counted once. The chain recombines TRBV2 with TRBJ1-3; D not certain. Trimming removed 4 bases at V and 0 bases at J, with 13 bases between. The germline V gene has CDR1 SNHLY and CDR2 FYNNEI. This CDR3 is 16 amino acids long. CDR3 in DNA: TGTGCCAGCAGTGTAGAGGGCCCGACCTCTGGAAACACCATATATTTT. Protein product: CASSVEGPTSGNTIYF. Supplemented by reference TRBV2 and TRBJ1-3, the full variable domain reads EPEVTQTPSHQVTQMGQEVILRCVPISNHLYFYWYRQILGQKVEFLVSFYNNEISEKSEIFDDQFSVERPDGSNFTLKIRSTKLEDSAMYFCASSVEGPTSGNTIYFGEGSWLTVV.

This sequence joins TRBV11-2 and TRBJ1-1; D call uncertain. The CDR3 is 14 residues long. V dropped 2 bases and J dropped 8 bases, with 15 bases sitting between them. The germline V gene has CDR1 SGHAT and CDR2 FQNNGV. The CDR3 here is CASSLISPGEEAFF. Here the CDR3 DNA reads TGTGCCAGCAGCTTAATCTCGCCGGGAGAGGAAGCTTTCTTT.

The rearrangement joins TRBV29-1 to TRBJ1-2; D not certain. Per the germline V gene, CDR1 is SQVTM and CDR2 is ANQGSEA. Trimming removed 7 bases from V and 4 bases from J, with 10 bases in between. The CDR3 totals 11 residues. CDR3 sequence reads: CSDRGLYGYTF. In DNA, the CDR3 is TGCAGCGACCGAGGACTCTATGGCTACACCTTC.